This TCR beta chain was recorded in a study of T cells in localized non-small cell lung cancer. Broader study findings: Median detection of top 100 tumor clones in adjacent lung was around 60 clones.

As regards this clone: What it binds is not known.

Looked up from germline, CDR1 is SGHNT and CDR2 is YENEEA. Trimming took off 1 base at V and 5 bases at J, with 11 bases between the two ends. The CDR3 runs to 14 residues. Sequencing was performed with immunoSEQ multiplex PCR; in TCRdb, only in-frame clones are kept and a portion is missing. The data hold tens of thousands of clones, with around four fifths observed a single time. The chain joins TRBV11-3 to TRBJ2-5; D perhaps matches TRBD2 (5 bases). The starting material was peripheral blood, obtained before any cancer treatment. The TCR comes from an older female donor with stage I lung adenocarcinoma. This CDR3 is CASSLGGKRETQYF. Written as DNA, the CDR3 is TGTGCCAGCAGCTTAGGAGGGAAAAGGGAGACCCAGTACTTC.